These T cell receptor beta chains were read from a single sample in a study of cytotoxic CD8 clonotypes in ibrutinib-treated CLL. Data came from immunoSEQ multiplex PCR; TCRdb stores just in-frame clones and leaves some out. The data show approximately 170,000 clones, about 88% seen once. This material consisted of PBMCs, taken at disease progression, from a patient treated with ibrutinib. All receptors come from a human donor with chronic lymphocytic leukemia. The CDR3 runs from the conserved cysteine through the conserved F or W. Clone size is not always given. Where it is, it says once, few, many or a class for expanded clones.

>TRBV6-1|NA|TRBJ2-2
CASSELAEVGELFF
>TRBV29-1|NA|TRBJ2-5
CSVTGLAGDETQYF
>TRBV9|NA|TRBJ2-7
CASSASTSGRAYEQYF
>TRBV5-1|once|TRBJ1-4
CASSLVGQGSEKLFF
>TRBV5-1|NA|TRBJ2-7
CASSRGTSYEQYF
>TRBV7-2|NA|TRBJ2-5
CASSLESGGRWETQYF
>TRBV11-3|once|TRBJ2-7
CASSLAASETYEQYF
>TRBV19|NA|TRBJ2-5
CASSRDTSETQYF
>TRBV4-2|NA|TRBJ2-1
CASSQAHRREAGNEQFF
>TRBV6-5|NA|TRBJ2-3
CASSFRQGTDTQYF
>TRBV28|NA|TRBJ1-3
CASSIRRGSGNTIYF
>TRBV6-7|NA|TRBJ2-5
CASSYSGGVQETQYF
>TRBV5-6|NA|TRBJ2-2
CASSLAVSGNTGELFF
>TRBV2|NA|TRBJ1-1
CASRGLGTEAFF
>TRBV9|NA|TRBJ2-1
CASSVLGTTNNEQFF
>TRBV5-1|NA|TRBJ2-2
CASSLVLAATNTGELFF
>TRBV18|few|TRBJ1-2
CASSPLGTNYGYTF
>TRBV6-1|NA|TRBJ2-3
CASSRVTLYF
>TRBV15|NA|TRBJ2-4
CATSRTEPPALVQYF
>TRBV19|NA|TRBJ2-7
CASSTTSGTDEQYF
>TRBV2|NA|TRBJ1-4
CATGPSENEKLFF
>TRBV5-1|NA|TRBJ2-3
CASSLGTSGSTPDTQYF
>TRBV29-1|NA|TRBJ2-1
CSAAGRGMTYNEQFF
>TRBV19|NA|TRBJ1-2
CASSKGDGYTF
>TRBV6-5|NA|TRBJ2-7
CASSLTGGAHEQYF
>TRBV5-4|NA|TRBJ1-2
CASSLELAGPRGYTF
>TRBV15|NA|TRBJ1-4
CATSRDRWGAGEKLFF
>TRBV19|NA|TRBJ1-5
CASTVGQMSNQPQHF
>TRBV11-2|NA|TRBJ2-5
CASSNRLAGETQYF